The TCR beta chain under discussion was sequenced for a study of blood T cell repertoires in COVID-19. The CDR3 totals 14 residues. Germline CDR1 SNHLY, CDR2 FYNNEI. Trimming pared 7 bases from V and 3 bases from J, leaving 12 bases between. Sequencing used immunoSEQ multiplex PCR; TCRdb keeps in-frame clones, though not all of them. This sample has around 150,000 clones, with just over 90% found just once. What was sequenced was peripheral blood. The chain combines TRBV2 with TRBJ1-4, with D maybe TRBD1 (5 bases). The source is a man aged 18-30 years with acute or convalescent COVID-19. CDR3 loop: CASKGDSANEKLFF. Here the CDR3 DNA reads TGTGCCAGCAAAGGCGACAGTGCTAATGAAAAACTGTTTTTT.